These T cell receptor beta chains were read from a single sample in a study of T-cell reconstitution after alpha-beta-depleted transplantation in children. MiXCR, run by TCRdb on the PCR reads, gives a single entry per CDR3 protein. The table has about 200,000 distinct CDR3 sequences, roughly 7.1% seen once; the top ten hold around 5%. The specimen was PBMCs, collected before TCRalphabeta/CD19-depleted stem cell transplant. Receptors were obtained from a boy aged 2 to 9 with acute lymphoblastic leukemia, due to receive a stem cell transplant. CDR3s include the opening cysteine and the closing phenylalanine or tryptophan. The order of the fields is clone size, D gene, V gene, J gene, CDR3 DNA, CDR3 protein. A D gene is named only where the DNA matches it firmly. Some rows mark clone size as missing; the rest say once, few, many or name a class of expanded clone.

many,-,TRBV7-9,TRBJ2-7,TGTGCCAGCAGCTTAGAAGGGCGCGAGCAGTACTTC,CASSLEGREQYF
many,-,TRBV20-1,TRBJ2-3,TGCAGTGCTAGGGGTGTCCTCGGGGGGCGCATGACAGATACGCAGTATTTT,CSARGVLGGRMTDTQYF
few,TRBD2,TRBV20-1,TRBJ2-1,TGCAGTGCTAGGGCTAGCGGGGGCTACAATGAGCAGTTCTTC,CSARASGGYNEQFF
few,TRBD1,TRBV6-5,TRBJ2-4,TGTGCCAGCAGTTATTCGACAGGGTCAACAGCCAAAAACATTCAGTACTTC,CASSYSTGSTAKNIQYF
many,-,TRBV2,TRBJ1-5,TGTGCCAGCAGTACAAGTAGGGGGTTTAGCAATCAGCCCCAGCATTTT,CASSTSRGFSNQPQHF
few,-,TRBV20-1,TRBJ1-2,TGCAGTGCTAGGGGGCGACAGAATGGCTACACCTTC,CSARGRQNGYTF
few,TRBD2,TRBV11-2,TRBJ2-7,TGTGCCAGCAGCCCAATTCAGCGGGGGGGGACCTACGAGCAGTACTTC,CASSPIQRGGTYEQYF
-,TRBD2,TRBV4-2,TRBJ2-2,TGTGCCAGCAGCCAACCACTAGCGGGAGGAATTGACACCGGGGAGCTGTTTTTT,CASSQPLAGGIDTGELFF
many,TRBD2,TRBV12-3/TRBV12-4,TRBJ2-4,TGTGCCAGCACCCTAGCGGGGAGGGACATTCAGTACTTC,CASTLAGRDIQYF
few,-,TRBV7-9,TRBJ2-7,TGTGCCAGCAGCTTATCAGGAGTTAGCTCCTACGAGCAGTACTTC,CASSLSGVSSYEQYF
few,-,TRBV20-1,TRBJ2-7,TGCAGTGCGCGACACACGGATGCTCCCTACGAGCAGTACTTC,CSARHTDAPYEQYF
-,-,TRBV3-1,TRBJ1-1,TGTGCCAACAGCCAGGCGGGCTCCGGCGACACTGAAGCTTTCTTT,CANSQAGSGDTEAFF
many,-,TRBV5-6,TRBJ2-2,TGTGCCAGCAGCTTGGATGCCCAGCTGAACACCGGGGAGCTGTTTTTT,CASSLDAQLNTGELFF
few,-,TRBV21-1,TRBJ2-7,TGTGCCAGCAGCAAAGTTCGAGAGGACAGGCCAGGATCCCCCTACGAGCAGTACTTC,CASSKVREDRPGSPYEQYF
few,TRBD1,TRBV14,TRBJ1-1,TGTGCCAGCAGGAAGGCACAGGGGTCGTCGGAAGCTTTCTTT,CASRKAQGSSEAFF
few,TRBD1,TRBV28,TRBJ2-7,TGTGCCAGCAGCCCGGCCGCGACAGGGGGCTACGAGCAGTACTTC,CASSPAATGGYEQYF
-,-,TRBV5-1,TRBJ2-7,TGCGCCAGCAGCTTGACTCAGGACCACTCCTACGAGCAGTACTTC,CASSLTQDHSYEQYF
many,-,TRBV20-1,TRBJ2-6,TGCAGTGCTAGCCCCCTAGCCATGGGTTTTCGCGGGGCCAACGTCCTGACTTTC,CSASPLAMGFRGANVLTF
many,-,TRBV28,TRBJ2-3,TGTGCCAGCAGAAAGGGACATTTCACAGATACGCAGTATTTT,CASRKGHFTDTQYF
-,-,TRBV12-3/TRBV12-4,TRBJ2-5,TGTGCCAGCAGCGGGGGTAGTAGGGAGACCCAGTACTTC,CASSGGSRETQYF
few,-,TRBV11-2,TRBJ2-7,TGTGCCAGCAGCTTAGGATGTAGGGAATCCTACGAGCAGTACTTC,CASSLGCRESYEQYF
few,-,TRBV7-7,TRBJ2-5,TGTGCTAGCAGCTCATCAGCGTACCAAGAGACCCAGTACTTC,CASSSSAYQETQYF
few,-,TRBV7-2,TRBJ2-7,TGTGCCAGCAGCTTAGCCTGGGAGCAGTACTTC,CASSLAWEQYF
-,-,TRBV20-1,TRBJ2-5,TGCAGTGCTAGTCGTGGGCCCCCAGAGACCCAGTACTTC,CSASRGPPETQYF
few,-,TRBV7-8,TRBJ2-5,TGTGCCAGCAGCTCGACTCTCGACGGAGAGACCCAGTACTTC,CASSSTLDGETQYF
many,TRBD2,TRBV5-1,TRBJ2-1,TGCGCCAGCAGCTTGCCCATCATAGCGGGAGCCACCTACAATGAGCAGTTCTTC,CASSLPIIAGATYNEQFF
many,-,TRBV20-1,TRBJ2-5,TGCAGTGCTGGGAACGAAGAGACCCAGTACTTC,CSAGNEETQYF
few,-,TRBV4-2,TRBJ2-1,TGTGCCAGCAGCCCGGTCCCCGAGGGGGTTGTTAGTGAGCAGTTCTTC,CASSPVPEGVVSEQFF
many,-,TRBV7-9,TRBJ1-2,TGTGCCAGCAGCTTTGACGGAGTCGCCTATGGCTACACCTTC,CASSFDGVAYGYTF
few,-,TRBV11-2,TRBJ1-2,TGTGCCAGCAGCGGAACTACAGGGTATGGCTACACCTTC,CASSGTTGYGYTF
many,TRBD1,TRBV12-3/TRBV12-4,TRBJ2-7,TGTGCCAGCGGGTCCGGGACAGGGGCCTCCTACGAGCAGTACTTC,CASGSGTGASYEQYF
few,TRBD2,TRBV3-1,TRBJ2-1,TGTGCCAGCAGCCCCCGGGTAAGCGGGAGCTCCTACAATGAGCAGTTCTTC,CASSPRVSGSSYNEQFF
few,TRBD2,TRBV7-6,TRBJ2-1,TGTGCCAGCAGCTTAGGGTCGCGGGGGGACCCCTACAATGAGCAGTTCTTC,CASSLGSRGDPYNEQFF
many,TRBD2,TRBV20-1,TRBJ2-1,TGCAGTGCTAGCGCTAGCGGGAGGGCCAGTGAGCAGTTCTTC,CSASASGRASEQFF
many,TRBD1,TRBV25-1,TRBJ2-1,TGTGCCAGCAGTGGACAGGGAGTTTACAATGAGCAGTTCTTC,CASSGQGVYNEQFF
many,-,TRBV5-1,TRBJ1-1,TGCGCCAGCAGCACCCAGGGTGACACTGAAGCTTTCTTT,CASSTQGDTEAFF
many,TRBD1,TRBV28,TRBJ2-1,TGTGCCAGCTGCACAGGGGGCTTGGAGAATGAGCAGTTCTTC,CASCTGGLENEQFF
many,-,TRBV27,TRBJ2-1,TGTGCCAGCAGTTCATCCGTCCGGGACACTTTCCCCTACAATGAGCAGTTCTTC,CASSSSVRDTFPYNEQFF
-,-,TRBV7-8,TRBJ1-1,TGTGCCAGCAGCTTAGGGGTCCAGGGTCGCGCCACTGAAGCTTTCTTT,CASSLGVQGRATEAFF
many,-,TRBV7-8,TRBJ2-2,TGTGCCAGCAGCCAGAAAAGGGAGTCCGGGGAGCTGTTTTTT,CASSQKRESGELFF